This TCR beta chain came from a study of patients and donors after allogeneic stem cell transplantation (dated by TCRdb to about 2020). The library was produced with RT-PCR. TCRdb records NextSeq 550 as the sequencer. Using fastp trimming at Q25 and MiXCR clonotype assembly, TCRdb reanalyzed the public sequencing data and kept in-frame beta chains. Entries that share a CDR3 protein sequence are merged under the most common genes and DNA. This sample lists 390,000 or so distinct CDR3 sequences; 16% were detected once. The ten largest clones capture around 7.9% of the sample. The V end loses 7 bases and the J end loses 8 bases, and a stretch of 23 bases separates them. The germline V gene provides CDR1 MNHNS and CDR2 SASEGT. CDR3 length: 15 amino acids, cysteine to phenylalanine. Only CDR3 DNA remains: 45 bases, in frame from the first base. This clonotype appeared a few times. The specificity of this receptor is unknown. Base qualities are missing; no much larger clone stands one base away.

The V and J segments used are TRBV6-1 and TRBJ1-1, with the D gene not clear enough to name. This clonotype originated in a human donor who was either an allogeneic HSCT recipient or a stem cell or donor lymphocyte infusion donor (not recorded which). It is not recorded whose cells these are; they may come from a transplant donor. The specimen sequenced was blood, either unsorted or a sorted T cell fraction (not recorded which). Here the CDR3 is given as CASTPRSGSPGEAFF. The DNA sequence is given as TGTGCCAGCACTCCACGTTCGGGCAGCCCGGGCGAAGCTTTCTTT.